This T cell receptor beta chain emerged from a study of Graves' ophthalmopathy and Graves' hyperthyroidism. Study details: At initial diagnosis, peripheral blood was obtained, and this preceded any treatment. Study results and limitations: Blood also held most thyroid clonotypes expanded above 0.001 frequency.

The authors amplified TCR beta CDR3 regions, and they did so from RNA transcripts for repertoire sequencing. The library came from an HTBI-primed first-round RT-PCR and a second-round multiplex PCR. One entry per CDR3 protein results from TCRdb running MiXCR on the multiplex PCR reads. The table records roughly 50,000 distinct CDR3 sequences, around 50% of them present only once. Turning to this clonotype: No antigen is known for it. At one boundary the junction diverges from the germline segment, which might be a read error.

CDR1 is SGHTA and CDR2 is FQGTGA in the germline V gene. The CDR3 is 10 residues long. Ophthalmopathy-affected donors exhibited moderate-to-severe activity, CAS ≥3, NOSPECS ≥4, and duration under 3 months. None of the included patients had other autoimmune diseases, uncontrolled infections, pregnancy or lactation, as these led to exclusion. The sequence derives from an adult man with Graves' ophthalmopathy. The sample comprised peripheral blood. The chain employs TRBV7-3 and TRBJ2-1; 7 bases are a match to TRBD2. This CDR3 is CASSQPGGDF. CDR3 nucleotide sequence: TGTGCCAGCAGCCAGCCTGGGGGGGACTTC.